The sequence of this TCR beta chain was determined in a study of regulatory and conventional T cells in RAG deficiency listed by TCRdb under 2017. For the wider study: High-throughput TCR beta sequencing was used to compare the diversity and composition of the Treg, conventional CD4+ and CD8+ T cell repertoires of RAG-deficient patients with those of healthy controls. Broad study findings and their caveats: Compared with controls, Omenn syndrome and CID/AS patients had approximately 99-fold fewer unique TCR beta sequences in Treg cells, whereas the reduction in the other subsets was around 10-fold. Compared with control T-cell subpopulations, the RAG-deficient patients had markedly lower Shannon entropy and higher Simpson indices. All patient T-cell subsets had shorter CDR3 lengths; Omenn syndrome patients showed >75% Treg-Tconv repertoire overlap at nucleotide and amino acid level. For some subjects, some analyses of T-cell subsets were not performed. In Omenn syndrome patients, sorted CD25-high CD127-low cells may represent peripherally activated cells rather than bona fide Treg cells.

The library was made by the immunoSEQ multiplex PCR assay. Rearranged TCR beta chain products were amplified from genomic DNA of sorted T-cell subsets and sequenced. The paper's data handling went like this. Repertoire diversity of productive TCR beta rearrangements was quantified using Shannon entropy and Simpson indices. To gauge clonal expansion, the frequencies of the 100 most abundant productive TCR beta clonotypes among total reads were added together. The TRB repertoires were scored with a self-reactivity index that is based on amino acid usage at CDR3beta positions 6 and 7. Repertoire analyses used two-way ANOVA; flow cytometric analyses used Student t or Mann-Whitney tests. Imported from immuneACCESS, the table was reduced by TCRdb to in-frame sequences with V and J called. These copies leave out some clones; in studies compared against another copy, an unresolved V gene accounts for under half, and the cause of the remainder is not known. V, J and clone size derive from that table, while D and trimming were established from the DNA sequence. The sample records tens of thousands of clones, 85% to 95% of which are singletons. The ten top clones hold under 0.85% of the sample.

Details on this clone: Its antigen specificity is not known. Base qualities are not at hand, and no much larger clone is one base apart.

Cut back by 0 bases and 0 bases, the V and J ends lie 9 bases apart. CDR1 and CDR2, per the germline V gene, are SGDLS and YYNGEE. The CDR3 runs 15 residues from the cysteine to the phenylalanine. Of the read, only the CDR3 DNA is kept; its 45 bases are in frame from base 1. Before genomic DNA extraction, conventional CD4+ T cells were purified from blood as CD25-low CD127-high cells. Fewer than ten healthy control donors served as the comparison group for repertoire analyses. This same sample was also taken into another study, of regulatory T cells. As that second paper reports: The multiplex PCR relied on 52 forward TRBV primers and 13 reverse TRBJ primers, and amplification bias was corrected through assay-based and computational methods. Restricted unique TRB V-J pairs and skewed V and J gene usage were observed in patient repertoires, most markedly in regulatory T cells. The study compared T-cell receptor beta repertoires of sorted regulatory, conventional CD4+ and CD8+ T cells between CD3G-deficient patients and healthy controls. Peripheral blood mononuclear cells were isolated by Ficoll density separation. Within the immunoSEQ assay, multiplex PCR amplified rearranged TRB loci from genomic DNA. An Illumina HiSeq platform was used to sequence the TRB amplicons. Raw sequences were error-filtered and aligned to reference gene sequences by custom algorithms, then analyzed with the immunoSEQ online tools. Frequencies of productive and nonproductive TRB rearrangements were assessed among unique sequences as well as among total sequences. For group comparisons, t tests, Mann-Whitney tests or two-way ANOVA were performed in Prism software.

Sequenced material: CD4+ T cells sorted from blood. The origin of this receptor is a human donor in good health. The chain joins TRBV9 to TRBJ1-1; no D gene can be assigned with confidence. In nucleotide form, the sequence is TGTGCCAGCAGCGTAGGAAGCGGCATGAACACTGAAGCTTTCTTT. It is translated as CASSVGSGMNTEAFF.